This T cell receptor beta chain originates from a study of blood T cell repertoires in COVID-19. Original processing methods: Reference gene primer amplification yielded estimated nucleated cell counts. TCRdb's table, derived via immunoSEQ multiplex PCR, lists solely in-frame clones and lacks some. Clone size and V and J calls were adopted from that table, with D and trimming inferred from the DNA. The table shows about 15,000 clones, with about 80% occurring only once. This receptor was obtained from a human donor in a cohort sampled during active COVID-19. The specimen was peripheral blood.

CDR3 in DNA: TGCAGCGTAGCGAGCTGGGGACAGGGGGCTGGGTGGGAGACCCAGTACTTC. It codes for CSVASWGQGAGWETQYF. The genes are TRBV29-1 and TRBJ2-5, with TRBD1 matching over 12 bases. Germline V gives CDR1 SQVTM, CDR2 ANQGSEA. The CDR3 has 17 residues. Germline trimming cut 6 bases from V and 5 bases from J; bases unmatched to any gene: 16.